The clone carrying this T cell receptor (beta chain) was counted only a few times. Antigen specificity is unknown. The trim removed 6 bases at V and 4 bases at J, leaving 4 bases unmatched. Germline V gene sequence: CDR1 MNHEY, CDR2 SVGEGT. This CDR3 contains 14 residues. Using its own MiXCR run on the 5' RACE reads, TCRdb lists one record per CDR3 protein. The table lists approximately 4,100 distinct CDR3 sequences, roughly 35% of them singletons. As to time point: sample taken at primary tumor resection. The donors were approximately 65 patients with non-small cell lung cancer that was early-stage and untreated. Whole RNA was taken from tumor, nontumor lung or frozen PBMC; it was then sequenced unsorted. The data stem from a study of spatial heterogeneity in lung cancer. Study-level information: Raw sequencing reads included, on average, more than 9.5 appearances of each unique TCR and UMI combination. Study results and limitations: In tumors, expanded intratumoral alpha and beta TCR counts tracked mutation counts.

This clonotype originated in a male donor with early-stage non-small cell lung cancer. This chain connects TRBV6-2 or TRBV6-3 to TRBJ2-3; TRBD2 aligns across 10 bases. The material was lung tumor tissue, obtained at surgery. DNA for the CDR3: TGTGCCAGCAGATTAGCGGGAGGAGCAGATACGCAGTATTTT. It translates to CASRLAGGADTQYF.